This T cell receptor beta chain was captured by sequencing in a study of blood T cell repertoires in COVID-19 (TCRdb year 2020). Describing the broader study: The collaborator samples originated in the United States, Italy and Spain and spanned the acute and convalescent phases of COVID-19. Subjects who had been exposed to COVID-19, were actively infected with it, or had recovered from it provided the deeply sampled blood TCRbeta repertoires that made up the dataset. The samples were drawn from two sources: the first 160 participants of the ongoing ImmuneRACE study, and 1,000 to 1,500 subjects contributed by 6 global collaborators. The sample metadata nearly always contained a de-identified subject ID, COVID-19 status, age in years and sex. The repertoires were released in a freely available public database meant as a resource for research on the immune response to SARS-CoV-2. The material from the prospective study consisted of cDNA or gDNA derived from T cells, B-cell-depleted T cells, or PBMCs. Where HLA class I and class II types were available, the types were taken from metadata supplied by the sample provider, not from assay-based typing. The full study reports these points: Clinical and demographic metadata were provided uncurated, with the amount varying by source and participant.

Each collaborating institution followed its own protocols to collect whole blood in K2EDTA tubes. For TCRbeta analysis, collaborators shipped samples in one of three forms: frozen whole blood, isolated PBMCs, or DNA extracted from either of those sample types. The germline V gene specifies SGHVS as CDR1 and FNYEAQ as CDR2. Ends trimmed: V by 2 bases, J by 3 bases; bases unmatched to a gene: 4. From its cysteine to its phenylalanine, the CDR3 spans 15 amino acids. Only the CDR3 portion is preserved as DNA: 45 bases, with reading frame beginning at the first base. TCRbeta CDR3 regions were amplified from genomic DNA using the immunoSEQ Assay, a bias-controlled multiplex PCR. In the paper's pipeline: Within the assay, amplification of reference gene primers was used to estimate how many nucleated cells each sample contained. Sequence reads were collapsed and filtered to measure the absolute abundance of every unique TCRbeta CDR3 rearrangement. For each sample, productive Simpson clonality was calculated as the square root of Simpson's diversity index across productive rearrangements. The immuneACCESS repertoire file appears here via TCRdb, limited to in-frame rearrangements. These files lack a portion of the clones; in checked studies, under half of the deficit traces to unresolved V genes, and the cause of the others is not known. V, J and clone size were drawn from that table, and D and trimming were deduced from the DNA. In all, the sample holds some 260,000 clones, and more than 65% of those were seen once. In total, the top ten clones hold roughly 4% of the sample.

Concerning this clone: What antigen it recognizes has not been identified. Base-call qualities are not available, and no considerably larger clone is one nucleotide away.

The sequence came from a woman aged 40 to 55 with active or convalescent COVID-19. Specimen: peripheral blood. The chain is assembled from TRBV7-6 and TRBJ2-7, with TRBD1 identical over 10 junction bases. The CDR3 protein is CASSLTGTGVYEQYF. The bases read TGTGCCAGCAGCTTAACAGGGACAGGGGTCTACGAGCAGTACTTC.